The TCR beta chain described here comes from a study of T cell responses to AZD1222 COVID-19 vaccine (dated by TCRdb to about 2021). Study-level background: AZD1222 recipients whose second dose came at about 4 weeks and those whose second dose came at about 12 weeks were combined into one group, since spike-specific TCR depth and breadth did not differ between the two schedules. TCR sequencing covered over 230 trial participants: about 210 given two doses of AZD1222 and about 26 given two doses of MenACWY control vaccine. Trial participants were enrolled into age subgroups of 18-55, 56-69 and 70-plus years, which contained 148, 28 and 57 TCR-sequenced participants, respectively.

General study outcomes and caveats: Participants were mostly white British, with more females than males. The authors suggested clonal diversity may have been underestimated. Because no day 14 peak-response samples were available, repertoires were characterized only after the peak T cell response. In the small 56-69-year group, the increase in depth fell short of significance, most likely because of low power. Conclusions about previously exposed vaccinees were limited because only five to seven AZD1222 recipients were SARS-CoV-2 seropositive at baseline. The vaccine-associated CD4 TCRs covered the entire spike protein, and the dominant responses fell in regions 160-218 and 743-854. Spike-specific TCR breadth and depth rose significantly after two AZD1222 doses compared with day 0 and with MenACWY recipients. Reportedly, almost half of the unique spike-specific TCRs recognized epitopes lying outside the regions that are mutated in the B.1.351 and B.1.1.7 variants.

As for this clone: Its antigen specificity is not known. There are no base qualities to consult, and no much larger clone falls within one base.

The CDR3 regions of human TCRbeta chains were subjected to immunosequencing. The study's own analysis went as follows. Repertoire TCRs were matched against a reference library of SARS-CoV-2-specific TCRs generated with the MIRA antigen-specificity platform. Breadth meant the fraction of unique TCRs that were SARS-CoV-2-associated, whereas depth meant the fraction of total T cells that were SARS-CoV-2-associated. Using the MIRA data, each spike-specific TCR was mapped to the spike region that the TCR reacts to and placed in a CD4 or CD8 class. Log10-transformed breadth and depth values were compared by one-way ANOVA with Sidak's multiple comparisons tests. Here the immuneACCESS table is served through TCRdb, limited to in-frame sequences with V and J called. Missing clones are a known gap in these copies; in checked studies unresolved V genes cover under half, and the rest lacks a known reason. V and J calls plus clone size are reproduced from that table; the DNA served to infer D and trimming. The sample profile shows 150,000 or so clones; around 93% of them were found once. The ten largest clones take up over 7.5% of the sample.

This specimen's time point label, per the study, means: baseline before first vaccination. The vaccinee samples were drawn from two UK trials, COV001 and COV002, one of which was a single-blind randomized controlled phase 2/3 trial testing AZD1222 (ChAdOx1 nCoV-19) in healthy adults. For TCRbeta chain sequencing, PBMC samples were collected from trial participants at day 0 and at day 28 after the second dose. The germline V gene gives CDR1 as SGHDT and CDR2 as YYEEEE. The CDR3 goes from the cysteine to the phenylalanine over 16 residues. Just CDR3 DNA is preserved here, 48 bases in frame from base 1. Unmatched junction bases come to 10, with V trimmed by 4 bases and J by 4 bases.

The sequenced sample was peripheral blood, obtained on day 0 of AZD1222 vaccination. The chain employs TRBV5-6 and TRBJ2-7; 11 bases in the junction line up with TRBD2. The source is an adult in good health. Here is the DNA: TGTGCCAGCAGCCCCAGGCCTAGCGGGGGGTTGTACGAGCAGTACTTC. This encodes CASSPRPSGGLYEQYF.